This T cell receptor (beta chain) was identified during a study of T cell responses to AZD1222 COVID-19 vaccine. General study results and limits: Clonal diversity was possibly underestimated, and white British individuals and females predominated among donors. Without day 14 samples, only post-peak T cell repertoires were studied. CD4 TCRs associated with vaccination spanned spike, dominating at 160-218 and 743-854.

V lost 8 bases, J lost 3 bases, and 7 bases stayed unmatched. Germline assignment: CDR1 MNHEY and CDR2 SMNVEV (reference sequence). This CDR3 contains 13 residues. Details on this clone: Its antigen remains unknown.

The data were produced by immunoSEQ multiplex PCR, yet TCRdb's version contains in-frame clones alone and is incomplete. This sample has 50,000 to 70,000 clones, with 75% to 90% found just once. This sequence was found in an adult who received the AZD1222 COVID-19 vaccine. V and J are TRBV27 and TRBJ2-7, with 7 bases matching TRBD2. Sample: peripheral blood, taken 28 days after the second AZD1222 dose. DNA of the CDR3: TGTGCCAGCGCGGGGAGGGCTTTCTACGAGCAGTACTTC. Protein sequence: CASAGRAFYEQYF.